The 8 T cell receptor beta chains below come from one sample, sequenced in a study of cytomegalovirus exposure and HLA in healthy donors. The PCR had 60 Vbeta and 13 Jbeta primers. Profiling relied on immunoSEQ multiplex PCR, and the TCRdb table lists in-frame clones only, not all of them. The repertoire holds roughly 130,000 clones, around 66% seen once, with 1.5% in the top ten. The sample comprised PBMCs. All receptors come from a man aged 18 to 29 in good health and CMV-seronegative.

This clone was seen a few times. The J gene is TRBJ2-1, the V gene TRBV5-8; perhaps TRBD2 as D (6 bases). CDR1 and CDR2 (germline): SGHTS, YDEGEE. With 4 bases removed from V and 10 bases from J, the gap between germline ends came to 27 bases. This CDR3 has 17 amino acids. The CDR3 sequence: CASSQSDLAAGFWEQFF. The CDR3 DNA reads as TGTGCCAGCAGCCAGAGCGATTTAGCGGCTGGGTTTTGGGAGCAGTTCTTC.

This clone showed up just once. The chain joins TRBV9 to TRBJ2-1; 8 nucleotides align to TRBD2. The CDR3 has 17 residues. Per germline, CDR1 SGDLS and CDR2 YYNGEE. V gave up 2 bases and J gave up 3 bases; unmatched junction bases: 10. CDR3 bases: TGTGCCAGCAGCGTCAACATGGGGCTAGCGGGCTACAATGAGCAGTTCTTC. It codes for CASSVNMGLAGYNEQFF.

This chain links TRBV6-5 with TRBJ2-1; the match to TRBD1 covers 7 bases. The V and J ends lost 6 bases and 10 bases, in that order; junction bases with no gene match: 6. The CDR3 spans 12 residues. Germline loops: CDR1 MNHEY, CDR2 SVGAGI. The CDR3 loop is CASRQTGDEQFF. The CDR3 coding sequence is TGTGCCAGCAGACAAACAGGGGACGAGCAGTTCTTC.

The chain is built from TRBV6-6 and TRBJ1-5, with TRBD1 matching 7 bases. The CDR3 runs to 16 residues. The germline V gene encodes CDR1 MNHNY and CDR2 SVGAGI (reference sequence). V shed 2 bases, J shed 0 bases, and the junction held 4 bases outside the gene matches. In DNA form, the CDR3 reads TGTGCCAGCAGTTACCGGACAGGTAATAGCAATCAGCCCCAGCATTTT. As protein: CASSYRTGNSNQPQHF.

This clone was counted only a few times. The chain recombines TRBV19 with TRBJ1-5; TRBD1 agrees at 9 bases. Germline values: CDR1 LNHDA, CDR2 SQIVND (reference sequence). J was trimmed by 6 bases and V by 7 bases; bases with no gene match: 10. This CDR3 contains 15 residues. DNA of the CDR3: TGTGCCAGTACCGGGACAGGGCGGCCAGGTCAGCCCCAGCATTTT. This sequence encodes CASTGTGRPGQPQHF.

This clone has a handful of counts. The chain joins TRBV6-1 to TRBJ1-3; D is unresolved. The germline V gene encodes CDR1 MNHNS and CDR2 SASEGT. This CDR3 is built from 14 residues. V was clipped by 4 bases and J by 0 bases, with 7 bases between them. The DNA for the CDR3 is TGTGCCAGCAGTGCGAGCAACTCTGGAAACACCATATATTTT. Amino acids: CASSASNSGNTIYF.

V and J are TRBV10-2 and TRBJ2-7; D remains unclear. Germline V gene lookup returns CDR1 WSHSY and CDR2 SAAADI. This CDR3 comprises 13 residues. Trimming removed 6 bases at V and 3 bases at J, with 12 bases between. CDR3 bases: TGCGCCAGCAGGGGCCGGCTTGACTACGAGCAGTACTTC. It specifies CASRGRLDYEQYF.

The chain links TRBV9 to TRBJ2-2; 9 bases line up with TRBD2. The J segment lost 5 bases and the V segment lost 0 bases, leaving 8 bases of the junction unmatched. CDR1 and CDR2 from the germline V gene are SGDLS and YYNGEE. The CDR3 contains 17 residues. DNA of the CDR3: TGTGCCAGCAGCGTAGACGCGCGGAGCGGGGGGACCGGGGAGCTGTTTTTT. It yields the protein CASSVDARSGGTGELFF.